This record covers a single T cell receptor (beta chain). Here immunoSEQ multiplex PCR was the method, and the copy in TCRdb shows in-frame clones only, minus some. The sample includes 75,000 to 95,000 clones, 85% to 90% seen only once; the top ten take roughly 2.5%. The sample originates from a study of OX40 agonist ivuxolimab in advanced cancers. Germline-derived CDR1 and CDR2 are SGHTA and FQGTGA. The CDR3 covers 15 residues. V lost 1 base and J 3 bases, leaving 10 bases between the germline ends. V usage is TRBV7-3 and J usage is TRBJ2-1, with no clear D. The source of this sequence is an adult with an advanced solid tumor such as melanoma, head and neck, liver or kidney cancer. Sequencing was performed on CD4+ or CD8+ T cells sorted from blood, taken in a trial of the OX40 agonist ivuxolimab. DNA of the CDR3: TGTGCCAGCAGCTTAAGGGGTCTTGACTACAATGAGCAGTTCTTC. Its protein product is CASSLRGLDYNEQFF.